This TCR beta chain appears in the sequencing data of a study of blood T cells in healthy people across ages. In germline, CDR1 is WNHNN, CDR2 SYGVQD (reference sequence). The ends were cut back, 10 bases at V and 1 base at J, with 13 bases in the middle. The CDR3 has 13 amino acids. PCR was performed a second time for 7 to 11 cycles using a sample-barcoded 5' primer and a J-beta primer mix. Via MiXCR, TCRdb re-called the 5' RACE reads, giving one row per CDR3 protein. The sample has about 1.4 million distinct CDR3 sequences; around 55% are singletons. The clonotype originates from a man aged 18 to 35 in good health. Sequenced material: blood. The rearrangement links TRBV10-1 to TRBJ1-1, with D uncertain. CDR3: CANEWTGNTEAFF. DNA for the CDR3: TGCGCCAATGAGTGGACGGGGAACACTGAAGCTTTCTTT.